The T cell receptor (beta chain) described here comes from a study of preoperative IRX-2 immunotherapy in early breast cancer. The repertoire was sequenced with immunoSEQ multiplex PCR; TCRdb's copy has only in-frame clones and lacks some. The repertoire consists of approximately 26,000 clones, with about 75% occurring once and the leading ten covering 6.8%. Specified treatment: preoperative locoregional IRX-2 cytokine immunotherapy. The CDR3 has 17 amino acids. The J gene is TRBJ1-3, the V gene TRBV1. TRBV1 constitutes a pseudogene. The sequences come from lymph node tissue, collected after IRX-2 immunotherapy. The clonotype was recovered from a human donor with breast cancer. CDR3 amino acids: CASSQETVGSSGNTIYF. CDR3 DNA sequence: TGCGCCAGCAGCCAAGAGACGGTGGGAAGCTCTGGAAACACCATATATTTT.